This T cell receptor beta chain was sequenced during a study of blood T cell repertoires in COVID-19. CDR3 length equals 14 residues. Germline lookup yields CDR1 MDHEN and CDR2 SYDVKM. The V end was cut by 3 bases, the J end by 3 bases, with 12 bases between. Only in-frame clones appear in the TCRdb table, and some are missing; sequencing was by immunoSEQ multiplex PCR. The sample contains more than 400,000 clones, roughly 87% of which appear only once. The gene calls are TRBV28 and TRBJ2-7, with D maybe TRBD2 (6 bases). This TCR was sampled from a woman aged 18-29 years who had recovered from COVID-19. The sample consisted of PBMCs or T cells enriched from blood (not recorded which). The CDR3 coding sequence is TGTGCCAGCAGTTTGTCCTGGCGGGACTACGAGCAGTACTTC. Residues: CASSLSWRDYEQYF. The full variable domain, with the rest looked up from reference TRBV28 and TRBJ2-7, is DVKVTQSSRYLVKRTGEKVFLECVQDMDHENMFWYRQDPGLGLRLIYFSYDVKMKEKGDIPEGYSVSREKKERFSLILESASTNQTSMYLCASSLSWRDYEQYFGPGTRLTVT.